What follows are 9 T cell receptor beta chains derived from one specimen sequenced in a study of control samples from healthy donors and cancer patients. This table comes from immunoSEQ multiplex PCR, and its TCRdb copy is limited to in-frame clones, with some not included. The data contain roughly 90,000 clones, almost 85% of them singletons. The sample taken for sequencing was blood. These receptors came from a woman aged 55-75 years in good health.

CDR3 coding DNA: TGCAGTGCTAGTTACAGGACTAGCGGGAGAAATGAGCAGTTCTTC. Translating it yields CSASYRTSGRNEQFF. This chain links TRBV20-1 with TRBJ2-1; 13 positions agree with TRBD2. Germline CDR1 and CDR2: DFQATT and SNEGSKA (reference sequence). The junction had 6 bases not matched to a gene; V was cut back by 3 bases and J by 7 bases. The CDR3 length is 15 residues.

The CDR3 here is CASSSTTDTQYF. The CDR3 coding sequence is TGTGCCAGCAGCTCCACTACAGATACGCAGTATTTT. V is TRBV11-2 and J is TRBJ2-3; no definite D call. The CDR3 contains 12 residues. The germline V gene has CDR1 SGHAT and CDR2 FQNNGV. The V end was cut by 4 bases, the J end by 3 bases, with 5 bases between.

In nucleotides, the CDR3 is TGTGCCAGCAGTTTGTATGTAGATGCAGGGAATGAGCAGTTCTTC. It codes for CASSLYVDAGNEQFF. The chain uses TRBV27 and TRBJ2-1, with a tentative D call TRBD1 (5 bases). The V end lost 3 bases, the J end lost 7 bases, and 16 bases lay between the germline ends. Germline V gene sequence: CDR1 MNHEY, CDR2 SMNVEV (reference sequence). The length of the CDR3 is 15 residues.

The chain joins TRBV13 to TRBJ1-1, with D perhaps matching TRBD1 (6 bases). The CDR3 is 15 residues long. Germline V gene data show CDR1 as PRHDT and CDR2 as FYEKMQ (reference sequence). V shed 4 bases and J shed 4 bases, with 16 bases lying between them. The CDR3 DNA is TGTGCCAGCAGCTCATCCGGGACACGGTTCACTGAAGCTTTCTTT. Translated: CASSSSGTRFTEAFF.

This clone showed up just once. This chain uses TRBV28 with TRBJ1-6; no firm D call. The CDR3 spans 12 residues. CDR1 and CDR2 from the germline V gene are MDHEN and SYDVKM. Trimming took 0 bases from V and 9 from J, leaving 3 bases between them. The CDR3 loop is CASSLWGSPLHF. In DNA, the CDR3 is TGTGCCAGCAGTTTATGGGGTTCACCCCTCCACTTT.

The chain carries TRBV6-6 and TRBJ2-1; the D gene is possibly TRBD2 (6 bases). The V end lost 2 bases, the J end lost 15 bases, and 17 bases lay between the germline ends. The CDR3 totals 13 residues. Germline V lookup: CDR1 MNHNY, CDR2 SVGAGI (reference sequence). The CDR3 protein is CASSYAAGYIPFF. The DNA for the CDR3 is TGTGCCAGCAGTTACGCGGCGGGGTACATCCCGTTCTTC.

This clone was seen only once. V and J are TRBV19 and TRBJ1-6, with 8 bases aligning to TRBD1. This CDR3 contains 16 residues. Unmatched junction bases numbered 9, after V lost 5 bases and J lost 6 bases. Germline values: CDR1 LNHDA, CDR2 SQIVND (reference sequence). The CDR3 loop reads CASSDRTGIPNSPLHF. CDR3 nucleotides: TGTGCCAGTAGTGATCGGACAGGGATCCCTAATTCACCCCTCCACTTT.

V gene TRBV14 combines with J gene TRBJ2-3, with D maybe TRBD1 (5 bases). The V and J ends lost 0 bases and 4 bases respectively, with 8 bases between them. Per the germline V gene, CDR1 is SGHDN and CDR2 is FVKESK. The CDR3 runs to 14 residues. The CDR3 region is CASSQDRGPDTQYF. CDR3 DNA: TGTGCCAGCAGCCAAGATAGGGGCCCAGATACGCAGTATTTT.

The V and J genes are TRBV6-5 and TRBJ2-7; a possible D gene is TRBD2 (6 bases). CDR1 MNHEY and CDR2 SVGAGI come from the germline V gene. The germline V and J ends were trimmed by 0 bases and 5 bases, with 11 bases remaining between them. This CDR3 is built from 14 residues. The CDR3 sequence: CASSYSLASHEQYF. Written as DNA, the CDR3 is TGTGCCAGCAGTTACTCTCTAGCGAGCCACGAGCAGTACTTC.